The 26 T cell receptor beta chains listed next were all sequenced from one sample in a study of vaccination and CD4 T cells after COVID-19. No antigen has been identified for these receptors. With the Oncomine TCR Beta short-read assay, DNA from cultured CD4+ T cells was sequenced. One entry per CDR3 protein results from TCRdb running MiXCR on the PCR reads. This sample has 8,500 to 14,000 distinct CDR3 sequences; around 26% occur once, and the top ten carry about 22%. The treatment was: approximately 11-day PBMC culture with coronavirus spike peptide pools or control peptides (ViraFEST assay). Sequencing was carried out using cultured CD4+ T cells from blood. The receptors shown here come from a human donor with COVID-19.

This sequence joins TRBV7-2 and TRBJ1-6, with TRBD1 matching 9 bases. V shed 5 bases and J 0 bases; nucleotides not matched to a gene: 14. Per the germline V gene, CDR1 is SGHTA and CDR2 is FQGNSA. This CDR3 has 20 residues. CDR3 loop: CASSRGGGGQGLSYNSPLHF. In DNA form, the CDR3 reads TGTGCCAGCAGCCGAGGGGGTGGCGGACAGGGGCTCTCCTATAATTCACCCCTCCACTTT. Combining the CDR3 with reference TRBV7-2 and TRBJ1-6 gives the whole variable domain GAGVSQSPSNKVTEKGKDVELRCDPISGHTALYWYRQSLGQGLEFLIYFQGNSAPDKSGLPSDRFSAERTGGSVSTLTIQRTQQEDSAVYLCASSRGGGGQGLSYNSPLHFGNGTRLTVT.

The CDR3 loop reads CSARDRLPYEQYF. The CDR3 nucleotides read TGCAGTGCTAGAGACAGGCTACCCTACGAGCAGTACTTC. The chain has TRBV20-1 and TRBJ2-7; the D is unclear. The germline V and J ends were trimmed by 0 bases and 2 bases, with 8 bases remaining between them. The germline V gene has CDR1 DFQATT and CDR2 SNEGSKA (reference sequence). This CDR3 has 13 amino acids.

The chain is built from TRBV5-4 and TRBJ2-3; 9 nucleotides match TRBD2. J gave up 8 bases and V 1 base, and 8 bases lay outside the gene matches. Germline loops: CDR1 SGHNT, CDR2 YYREEE (reference sequence). There are 15 residues in the CDR3. In nucleotides, the CDR3 is TGTGCCAGCAGCTTGCGAGCTAGCGGGGCGGGTACGCAGTATTTT. Its protein product is CASSLRASGAGTQYF.

The J gene is TRBJ2-1, the V gene TRBV7-8; 8 bases are shared with TRBD1. V trimming: 8 bases; J trimming: 0 bases; junction bases outside the gene matches: 12. CDR1 is SGHVS and CDR2 is FQNEAQ in the germline V gene. The CDR3 has 17 residues. CDR3 region: CASRTGSGPNSYNEQFF. CDR3 in DNA: TGTGCCAGCCGGACAGGGAGCGGTCCAAACTCCTACAATGAGCAGTTCTTC.

This clonotype was detected a few times. The chain couples TRBV24-1 to TRBJ2-2; a weak D match, TRBD1 (5 bases). Trimming cost V 5 bases and J 1 base, with 7 bases left between them. Germline-derived CDR1 and CDR2 are KGHDR and SFDVKD. The CDR3 sequence is 14 residues long. CDR3 sequence reads: CATSVQGNTGELFF. The CDR3 DNA is TGTGCCACCAGTGTCCAGGGGAACACCGGGGAGCTGTTTTTT.

The genes are TRBV11-2 and TRBJ1-1, with D unclear. V gave up 0 bases and J gave up 0 bases, with 5 bases separating them. This CDR3 spans 14 amino acids. The germline V gene encodes CDR1 SGHAT and CDR2 FQNNGV. CDR3 bases: TGTGCCAGCAGCTTAGATTTCATGAACACTGAAGCTTTCTTT. It codes for CASSLDFMNTEAFF.

This chain joins TRBV29-1 and TRBJ1-5; TRBD1 aligns across 12 bases. This CDR3 is 14 amino acids long. The germline CDR1 and CDR2 sequences are SQVTM and ANQGSEA. The trim removed 6 bases at V and 6 bases at J, leaving 6 bases unmatched. The CDR3 spells CSVRDRGRVQPQHF. The CDR3 DNA sequence: TGCAGCGTGAGGGACAGGGGGCGCGTTCAGCCCCAGCATTTT.

There are a few counts of this clonotype. The chain is built from TRBV11-1 and TRBJ2-2; TRBD2 agrees at 7 bases. In germline, CDR1 is SGHAT, CDR2 FQDESV (reference sequence). This CDR3 comprises 17 residues. The J segment lost 2 bases and the V segment lost 3 bases, leaving 9 bases of the junction unmatched. This CDR3 is CASSFQRGTTNTGELFF. The DNA for the CDR3 is TGTGCCAGCAGCTTCCAACGCGGGACTACTAACACCGGGGAGCTGTTTTTT.

The V call is TRBV6-1, the J call TRBJ2-1; D perhaps matches TRBD2 (6 bases). The CDR3 contains 14 residues. V lost 5 bases and J 6 bases, leaving 14 bases between the germline ends. Germline CDR1 is MNHNS and CDR2 is SASEGT. The CDR3 nucleotides read TGTGCCAGCAGTAGGGACTCCGCTATCAATGAGCAGTTCTTC. This gives the protein CASSRDSAINEQFF.

By share, this clonotype ranks as medium-sized. The V and J genes are TRBV10-3 and TRBJ1-6, with D unclear. The V and J ends lost 10 bases and 7 bases respectively, with 14 bases between them. Germline lookup yields CDR1 ENHRY and CDR2 SYGVKD. This CDR3 spans 13 amino acids. The CDR3 region is CATSGEGNSPLHF. Written as DNA, the CDR3 is TGTGCCACCTCTGGTGAGGGAAATTCACCCCTCCACTTT.

DNA for the CDR3: TGTGCCAGCAGCTTATCCGGGCGGGGGTCCTATCAAGAGACCCAGTACTTC. This encodes CASSLSGRGSYQETQYF. The chain links TRBV11-1 to TRBJ2-5; the match to TRBD2 covers 7 bases. The V segment lost 2 bases and the J segment 2 bases; nucleotides outside the gene matches: 11. CDR1 and CDR2 (germline): SGHAT, FQDESV (reference sequence). The CDR3 is made up of 17 amino acids.

This clonotype was seen a handful of times. The chain has TRBV30 and TRBJ1-4, with D possibly matching TRBD1 (6 bases). The CDR3 is 14 residues long. With 2 bases removed from V and 7 bases from J, the gap between germline ends came to 14 bases. Germline CDR1 GTSNPN, CDR2 SVGIG (reference sequence). The CDR3 DNA reads as TGTGCCTGGAGTTCGCAGGGGTCTCGTGAAAAACTGTTTTTT. Its protein product is CAWSSQGSREKLFF.

The V and J genes are TRBV11-1 and TRBJ2-2, with D hard to call. The CDR3 spans 14 residues. Germline lookup yields CDR1 SGHAT and CDR2 FQDESV (reference sequence). V lost 4 bases and J lost 6, with 12 bases in between. The CDR3: CASSSPAGPGELFF. The CDR3 region has the DNA TGTGCCAGCAGCTCCCCGGCCGGGCCCGGGGAGCTGTTTTTT.

This clonotype was detected a few times. V usage is TRBV5-1 and J usage is TRBJ1-2; D is undetermined. The CDR3 length is 12 residues. Looked up from germline, CDR1 is SGHRS and CDR2 is YFSETQ. V was pared by 5 bases and J by 4 bases, with 9 bases between. The CDR3 spells CASRDGGYGYTF. Written as DNA, the CDR3 is TGCGCCAGCAGAGACGGCGGCTATGGCTACACCTTC.

This clonotype appeared a few times. This chain links TRBV7-2 with TRBJ2-7; 10 nucleotides agree with TRBD1. Germline lookup yields CDR1 SGHTA and CDR2 FQGNSA. V shed 6 bases, J shed 5 bases, and the junction held 10 bases outside the gene matches. The CDR3 is made up of 15 amino acids. CDR3 sequence (DNA): TGTGCCAGCAGACCCAGGACAGGGGGTGGCCACGAGCAGTACTTC. Amino acid sequence: CASRPRTGGGHEQYF.

The V call is TRBV12-3 or TRBV12-4, the J call TRBJ1-1; D is unresolved. Trimming took 3 bases from V and 11 from J, leaving 16 bases between them. This CDR3 region has 13 residues. The CDR3 coding sequence is TGTGCCAGCAGTTTGGGCAAGGGTATTTATGCTTTCTTT. Translating it yields CASSLGKGIYAFF.

The chain recombines TRBV6-5 with TRBJ2-1, with 10 bases fitting TRBD1. The CDR3 runs to 16 residues. V lost 3 bases to trimming and J lost 2 bases; unmatched junction nucleotides: 4. Per germline, CDR1 MNHEY and CDR2 SVGAGI. The CDR3 region has the DNA TGTGCCAGCAGTTATCAGACAGGGGGCGCCTACAATGAGCAGTTCTTC. It yields the protein CASSYQTGGAYNEQFF.

This clonotype was seen a handful of times. The CDR3 DNA sequence: TGTGCCATCAGTGAAAACTCGGGAACCGGGGAGCTGTTTTTT. The encoded protein is CAISENSGTGELFF. V usage is TRBV10-3 and J usage is TRBJ2-2, with D possibly matching TRBD2 (5 bases). CDR1 and CDR2 from the germline V gene are ENHRY and SYGVKD. V was cut by 3 bases and J by 5 bases, with 10 bases left in between. The CDR3 runs 14 residues.

V and J are TRBV12-3 or TRBV12-4 and TRBJ2-3; 8 nucleotides align to TRBD1. V was pared by 1 base and J by 0 bases, with 0 bases of the junction left unmatched. This CDR3 contains 15 residues. CDR3 region: CASSLGDRSTDTQYF. CDR3 in DNA: TGTGCCAGCAGTTTAGGGGACAGGAGCACAGATACGCAGTATTTT.

This sequence joins TRBV19 and TRBJ2-4; possibly TRBD1 or TRBD2 for D (5 bases each). The CDR3 has 15 residues. V was trimmed by 3 bases and J by 3 bases, leaving 12 bases between them. Germline CDR1 and CDR2: LNHDA and SQIVND (reference sequence). CDR3 sequence (DNA): TGTGCCAGTAGTATCTTGGTGGGGGTCAAAAACATTCAGTACTTC. This codes for CASSILVGVKNIQYF.

Only a few counts were recorded for this clonotype. The chain couples TRBV7-9 to TRBJ1-2; perhaps TRBD1 as D (6 bases). Trimming shortened V by 1 base and J by 0 bases, and 12 bases separated the two germline ends. Germline CDR1 reads SEHNR; CDR2 reads FQNEAQ (reference sequence). The CDR3 totals 16 residues. This CDR3 reads CASSLGDKLTNYGYTF. CDR3 nucleotides: TGTGCCAGCAGCTTAGGGGACAAGCTCACTAACTATGGCTACACCTTC.

This clonotype was recorded a few times. This sequence joins TRBV28 and TRBJ1-5; D not certain. V was cut by 5 bases and J by 2 bases, with 16 bases left in between. Germline lookup yields CDR1 MDHEN and CDR2 SYDVKM. The CDR3 is made up of 16 amino acids. The CDR3, as DNA: TGTGCCAGCAGTCTCGGTGGGTCAGGTGGCAATCAGCCCCAGCATTTT. This encodes CASSLGGSGGNQPQHF.

As to this clonotype: An end of the junction does not agree with germline; a read error may underlie this. The rearrangement uses TRBV6-1 and TRBJ2-7; possibly TRBD1 for D (6 bases). CDR3 length: 14 residues. Germline V gene sequence: CDR1 MNHNS, CDR2 SASEGT. CDR3 loop: CAISGTSDSYEQYF. CDR3 DNA: TGTGCCATCAGTGGGACATCCGACTCCTACGAGCAGTACTTC.

This chain uses TRBV28 with TRBJ1-2; maybe TRBD1 (5 bases). This CDR3 has 15 amino acids. V lost 3 bases and J 0 bases, leaving 11 bases between the germline ends. The germline V gene has CDR1 MDHEN and CDR2 SYDVKM. CDR3 in DNA: TGTGCCAGCAGTTTCCTAGGGGCCGCTAACTATGGCTACACCTTC. Amino acid sequence: CASSFLGAANYGYTF.

This clonotype was recorded a few times. The chain recombines TRBV7-2 with TRBJ1-5, with D unresolved. CDR3 length equals 13 residues. Germline CDR1 SGHTA, CDR2 FQGNSA. V lost 1 base, J lost 6 bases, and 7 bases lay in between. The CDR3 coding sequence is TGTGCCAGCAGCTTAGAAGGGAGTCAGCCCCAGCATTTT. It codes for CASSLEGSQPQHF. Drawing the rest from reference TRBV7-2 and TRBJ1-5, the complete variable domain is GAGVSQSPSNKVTEKGKDVELRCDPISGHTALYWYRQSLGQGLEFLIYFQGNSAPDKSGLPSDRFSAERTGGSVSTLTIQRTQQEDSAVYLCASSLEGSQPQHFGDGTRLSIL.

The V call is TRBV28, the J call TRBJ1-1, with a tentative D call TRBD1 (5 bases). Trimming cost V 6 bases and J 1 base, with 18 bases left between them. There are 16 residues in the CDR3. Germline values: CDR1 MDHEN, CDR2 SYDVKM. The CDR3 DNA sequence: TGTGCCAGCAGACCCGGGGCCCGCCTGGGGAACACTGAAGCTTTCTTT. It codes for CASRPGARLGNTEAFF.